Each of the 2 T cell receptor beta chains below was sequenced from the same sample in a study of beta chain features in type 1 diabetes. The isolated RNA, all of it, was reverse transcribed, so expressed TCRB transcripts were what got sequenced. Libraries were prepared by immunoSEQ multiplex PCR; TCRdb keeps only in-frame clonotypes and omits some of them. The table records about 15,000 clones, less than 45% of them present only once. Sequencing was carried out using stem cell memory CD4+ T cells from blood. These TCRs come from a woman aged 40-49 years in good health.

This chain joins TRBV5-1 and TRBJ1-2; 7 bases map to TRBD1. In germline, CDR1 is SGHRS, CDR2 YFSETQ. This CDR3 spans 14 amino acids. With 4 bases clipped from V and 2 bases from J, the junction kept 5 bases outside the gene matches. DNA of the CDR3: TGCGCCAGCAGCCCAAGACAGGGAAACTATGGCTACACCTTC. Translation gives CASSPRQGNYGYTF.

This clone was seen more than once but under ten times. This sequence joins TRBV7-6 and TRBJ1-1; D is ambiguous. Trimming stripped 5 bases from V and 3 bases from J, with 10 bases between. This CDR3 comprises 13 residues. Germline V gene sequence: CDR1 SGHVS, CDR2 FNYEAQ. The CDR3 loop is CASSPRLDTEAFF. As DNA, the CDR3 is TGTGCCAGCAGCCCACGGCTAGACACTGAAGCTTTCTTT. Full variable domain (remainder filled in from reference TRBV7-6 and TRBJ1-1): GAGVSQSPRYKVTKRGQDVALRCDPISGHVSLYWYRQALGQGPEFLTYFNYEAQQDKSGLPNDRFSAERPEGSISTLTIQRTEQRDSAMYRCASSPRLDTEAFFGQGTRLTVV.